These 14 T cell receptor beta chains were all obtained from the same sample, sequenced in a study of T cell responses to AZD1222 COVID-19 vaccine. Produced via immunoSEQ multiplex PCR; TCRdb's table is partial and in-frame only. The sample carries 95,000 to 150,000 clones, approximately 84% recorded once. The source material was peripheral blood, sampled on day 0 of AZD1222 vaccination. These receptors originate from an adult in good health.

V usage is TRBV15 and J usage is TRBJ2-3, with D possibly matching TRBD1 (5 bases). The V gene's germline CDR1 is LNHNV and CDR2 YYDKDF (reference sequence). The V gene lost 0 bases and the J gene lost 2 bases, with 9 bases spanning the gap. This CDR3 region has 15 residues. CDR3 in amino acids: CATSREGGATDTQYF. DNA for the CDR3: TGTGCCACCAGCAGAGAGGGTGGGGCCACAGATACGCAGTATTTT. The whole variable domain, filled in from reference TRBV15 and TRBJ2-3, reads DAMVIQNPRYQVTQFGKPVTLSCSQTLNHNVMYWYQQKSSQAPKLLFHYYDKDFNNEADTPDNFQSRRPNTSFCFLDIRSPGLGDTAMYLCATSREGGATDTQYFGPGTRLTVL.

The chain uses TRBV27 and TRBJ2-6; no clear D. There are 14 residues in the CDR3. Deletions cut 6 bases from V and 2 bases from J, with 8 bases between. In germline, CDR1 is MNHEY, CDR2 SMNVEV (reference sequence). The CDR3 loop reads CASSWTAGANVLTF. The CDR3 DNA reads as TGTGCCAGCAGCTGGACGGCTGGGGCCAACGTCCTGACTTTC.

This rearrangement joins TRBV19 to TRBJ2-1; 7 bases are shared with TRBD1. The CDR3 length is 13 residues. Germline CDR1 LNHDA, CDR2 SQIVND (reference sequence). V gave up 8 bases and J gave up 9 bases; unmatched junction bases: 10. The CDR3 reads CASGKTGVTEQFF. In nucleotides, the CDR3 is TGTGCCAGTGGCAAAACAGGGGTTACTGAGCAGTTCTTC. The full variable domain, completed using reference TRBV19 and TRBJ2-1, is DGGITQSPKYLFRKEGQNVTLSCEQNLNHDAMYWYRQDPGQGLRLIYYSQIVNDFQKGDIAEGYSVSREKKESFPLTVTSAQKNPTAFYLCASGKTGVTEQFFGPGTRLTVL.

In its sample, this clone was seen a few times. The J gene is TRBJ1-2, the V gene TRBV5-6; tentatively, D is TRBD1 (5 bases). CDR3 length: 13 residues. The V gene lost 1 base and the J gene lost 5 bases, with 9 bases spanning the gap. Germline values: CDR1 SGHDT, CDR2 YYEEEE. CDR3 DNA: TGTGCCAGCAGCTTGATCCCAGGGTATGGCTACACCTTC. It yields the protein CASSLIPGYGYTF.

J is TRBJ2-5 and V is TRBV11-3; D remains unclear. V was shortened by 3 bases and J by 1 base, with 15 bases between the two germline ends. From germline, CDR1 is SGHNT and CDR2 YENEEA. The CDR3 is made up of 16 amino acids. The chain's CDR3 is CASSFRGGVGQETQYF. CDR3 DNA: TGTGCCAGCAGCTTTCGAGGTGGGGTGGGCCAAGAGACCCAGTACTTC.

The chain joins TRBV10-3 to TRBJ1-1, with 12 bases matching TRBD1. The CDR3 loop spans 17 amino acids. Trimming took 6 bases from V and 4 from J; bases not matched to a gene: 12. Germline V gene data show CDR1 as ENHRY and CDR2 as SYGVKD. CDR3 protein: CAIRSFAGQGAGTEAFF. The DNA of the CDR3 is TGTGCCATCAGAAGCTTCGCGGGACAGGGGGCGGGCACTGAAGCTTTCTTT.

V gene TRBV12-3 or TRBV12-4 combines with J gene TRBJ1-1; D gene ambiguous. The V end was cut by 9 bases, the J end by 5 bases, with 10 bases between. The CDR3 sequence is 11 residues long. In nucleotides, the CDR3 is TGTGCCAGTCTACAGCGAACTGAAGCTTTCTTT. It is translated as CASLQRTEAFF.

The V gene is TRBV13, the J gene TRBJ2-7; 7 positions match TRBD1. V gave up 3 bases and J gave up 2 bases; unmatched junction bases: 1. Per germline, CDR1 PRHDT and CDR2 FYEKMQ (reference sequence). The CDR3 runs to 13 residues. CDR3 protein: CASSFGQAYEQYF. DNA of the CDR3: TGTGCCAGCAGCTTCGGACAGGCCTACGAGCAGTACTTC.

This clone turned up a few times. The chain employs TRBV5-1 and TRBJ1-2; 7 nucleotides match TRBD1. This CDR3 region has 17 residues. Germline trimming cut 0 bases from V and 0 bases from J; bases unmatched to any gene: 8. From germline, CDR1 is SGHRS and CDR2 YFSETQ. CDR3 region: CASSLALGTEPNYGYTF. In DNA form, the CDR3 reads TGCGCCAGCAGCTTGGCTCTCGGGACAGAACCTAACTATGGCTACACCTTC.

This rearrangement joins TRBV30 to TRBJ2-3; 7 bases fit TRBD2. V shed 8 bases, J shed 6 bases, and the junction held 5 bases outside the gene matches. The CDR3 covers 11 residues. Germline CDR1 reads GTSNPN; CDR2 reads SVGIG (reference sequence). CDR3 residues: CASGVADTQYF. CDR3 nucleotides: TGTGCCAGCGGGGTAGCCGATACGCAGTATTTT.

The chain carries TRBV7-9 and TRBJ2-1, with 9 bases aligning to TRBD2. Germline assignment: CDR1 SEHNR and CDR2 FQNEAQ (reference sequence). After removal of 5 bases from V and 4 bases from J, the junction contained 6 bases not matched to a gene. The CDR3 covers 15 residues. The CDR3 nucleotides are TGTGCCAGCAGCGGGCGCCTAGCGGGGTACAATGAGCAGTTCTTC. Translation gives CASSGRLAGYNEQFF. Using reference TRBV7-9 and TRBJ2-1 for the parts outside the CDR3, the full variable domain is DTGVSQNPRHKITKRGQNVTFRCDPISEHNRLYWYRQTLGQGPEFLTYFQNEAQLEKSRLLSDRFSAERPKGSFSTLEIQRTEQGDSAMYLCASSGRLAGYNEQFFGPGTRLTVL.

This chain links TRBV7-2 with TRBJ2-7; 8 nucleotides match TRBD2. With V trimmed by 2 bases and J by 0 bases, 3 bases remained unmatched. CDR3 length: 15 residues. CDR1 is SGHTA, CDR2 FQGNSA, per germline. The CDR3 nucleotides are TGTGCCAGCAGCTTAAGCGGGGGTGGCTCCTACGAGCAGTACTTC. Amino acids: CASSLSGGGSYEQYF.

The rearrangement links TRBV10-3 to TRBJ2-3; perhaps TRBD2 as D (5 bases). Germline loops: CDR1 ENHRY, CDR2 SYGVKD. V was clipped by 0 bases and J by 2 bases, with 6 bases between them. This CDR3 contains 14 residues. CDR3 nucleotide sequence: TGTGCCATCAGTGAGTCGGGAGACACAGATACGCAGTATTTT. Protein sequence: CAISESGDTDTQYF.

This rearrangement joins TRBV3-1 (or the pseudogene TRBV3-2) to TRBJ2-7; D gene unclear. This CDR3 is built from 13 residues. Deletions cut 3 bases from V and 2 bases from J, with 8 bases between. Germline values: CDR1 LGHDT, CDR2 YNNKEL (reference sequence). The CDR3 here is CASSHELTYEQYF. Written as DNA, the CDR3 is TGTGCCAGCAGCCACGAACTTACCTACGAGCAGTACTTC.